This T cell receptor beta chain derives from a study of cytomegalovirus exposure and HLA in healthy donors. The CDR3 covers 15 residues. J gave up 3 bases and V 7 bases, and 6 bases lay outside the gene matches. Germline loops: CDR1 MDHEN, CDR2 SYDVKM. The donors comprised healthy bone marrow donors. The PCR ran on 60 Vbeta and 13 Jbeta primers. Sequencing used immunoSEQ multiplex PCR; TCRdb keeps in-frame clones, though not all of them. The data show some 140,000 clones, approximately 80% seen once. This clone came up a few times. The chain links TRBV28 to TRBJ2-2; 9 bases align to TRBD1. Sequencing input: PBMCs. The receptor was derived from a woman aged 40 to 55 in good health and CMV-seronegative. The CDR3 sequence is CASTYRDRDTGELFF. The DNA for the CDR3 is TGTGCCAGCACCTACCGGGACAGGGACACCGGGGAGCTGTTTTTT. The full variable domain, with the rest looked up from reference TRBV28 and TRBJ2-2, is DVKVTQSSRYLVKRTGEKVFLECVQDMDHENMFWYRQDPGLGLRLIYFSYDVKMKEKGDIPEGYSVSREKKERFSLILESASTNQTSMYLCASTYRDRDTGELFFGEGSRLTVL.